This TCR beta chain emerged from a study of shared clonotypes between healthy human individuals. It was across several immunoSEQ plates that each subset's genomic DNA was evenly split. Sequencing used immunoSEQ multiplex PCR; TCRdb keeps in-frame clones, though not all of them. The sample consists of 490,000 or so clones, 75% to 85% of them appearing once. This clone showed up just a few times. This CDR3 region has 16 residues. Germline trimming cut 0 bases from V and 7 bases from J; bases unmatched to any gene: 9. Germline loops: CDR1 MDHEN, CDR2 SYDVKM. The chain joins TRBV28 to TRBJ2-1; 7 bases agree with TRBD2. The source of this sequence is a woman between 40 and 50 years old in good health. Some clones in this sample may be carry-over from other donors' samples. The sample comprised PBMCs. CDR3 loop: CASSLWAGGIGNEQFF. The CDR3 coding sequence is TGTGCCAGCAGTTTATGGGCCGGGGGGATAGGGAATGAGCAGTTCTTC.